This passage covers 16 T cell receptor beta chains from one sample sequenced in a study of OX40 agonist ivuxolimab in advanced cancers. Profiling relied on immunoSEQ multiplex PCR, and the TCRdb table lists in-frame clones only, not all of them. The repertoire includes tens of thousands of clones, approximately 86% of them detected once, and approximately 2.8% sits in the top ten. Sequencing used CD4+ or CD8+ T cells sorted from blood, obtained in a trial of the OX40 agonist ivuxolimab. The receptors were sampled from an adult with an advanced solid tumor such as melanoma, head and neck, liver or kidney cancer.

The chain couples TRBV28 to TRBJ1-5, with D possibly being TRBD1 (5 bases). Germline loops: CDR1 MDHEN, CDR2 SYDVKM. The CDR3 extends over 12 amino acids. In nucleotides, the CDR3 is TGTCAGAGCGGGACGGGGAATCAGCCCCAGCATTTT. The encoded protein is CQSGTGNQPQHF.

The CDR3 region has the DNA TGTGCCAGCAACGACCGGGACCCCGAACGCTCCTACGAGCAGTACTTC. Translating gives CASNDRDPERSYEQYF. J is TRBJ2-7 and V is TRBV9, with D perhaps being TRBD1 or TRBD2 (5 bases each). This CDR3 spans 16 amino acids. CDR1 is SGDLS, CDR2 YYNGEE, per germline. Trimming removed 6 bases from V and 0 bases from J, with 19 bases in between.

On this clone: The sample carries other DNA sequences with the same CDR3. The V and J genes are TRBV2 and TRBJ1-3, with D possibly TRBD1 on 6 matching bases. From germline, CDR1 is SNHLY and CDR2 FYNNEI. Trimming took off 5 bases at V and 4 bases at J, with 15 bases between the two ends. This CDR3 is 15 amino acids long. DNA for the CDR3: TGTGCCAGCAGTTCAGGACAGAGGTCGGGAAACACCATATATTTT. Translating it yields CASSSGQRSGNTIYF.

The sample holds a few counts of this clone. V and J are TRBV28 and TRBJ1-5, with D maybe TRBD1 (5 bases). The CDR3 contains 15 residues. V lost 3 bases and J 7 bases, leaving 16 bases between the germline ends. CDR1 and CDR2 (germline): MDHEN, SYDVKM. This chain's CDR3 is CASSLAQGGIQPQHF. The CDR3 DNA reads TGTGCCAGCAGTTTGGCTCAGGGCGGCATACAGCCCCAGCATTTT.

The rearrangement links TRBV5-1 to TRBJ1-2; no firm D call. The ends were cut back, 4 bases at V and 3 bases at J, with 19 bases in the middle. The CDR3 covers 16 residues. Germline loops: CDR1 SGHRS, CDR2 YFSETQ. The DNA for the CDR3 is TGCGCCAGCAGCCCCGCTCCAGGACTTTCGGACTATGGCTACACCTTC. It encodes CASSPAPGLSDYGYTF.

The chain couples TRBV6-1 to TRBJ1-5; 7 bases match TRBD1. This CDR3 is 15 amino acids long. CDR1 and CDR2 (germline): MNHNS, SASEGT. V dropped 6 bases and J dropped 4; count of bases not matched to a gene: 9. CDR3: CASRKQGLENQPQHF. CDR3 bases: TGTGCCAGCAGAAAACAGGGGTTGGAGAATCAGCCCCAGCATTTT.

The rearrangement links TRBV5-6 to TRBJ1-2; D is ambiguous. Germline CDR1 is SGHDT and CDR2 is YYEEEE. The CDR3 sequence is 15 residues long. V gave up 1 base and J gave up 4 bases, with 14 bases separating them. CDR3 protein: CASSLIGLDGYGYTF. The DNA of the CDR3 is TGTGCCAGCAGCTTGATTGGGTTAGATGGCTATGGCTACACCTTC. The variable domain in full, with the rest retrieved from reference TRBV5-6 and TRBJ1-2, is DAGVTQSPTHLIKTRGQQVTLRCSPKSGHDTVSWYQQALGQGPQFIFQYYEEEERQRGNFPDRFSGHQFPNYSSELNVNALLLGDSALYLCASSLIGLDGYGYTFGSGTRLTVV.

V gene TRBV15 combines with J gene TRBJ1-2; D might be TRBD1 (5 bases). V was pared by 0 bases and J by 3 bases, with 8 bases between. CDR3 size: 14 residues. Germline V CDR1 and CDR2: LNHNV, YYDKDF (reference sequence). Written as DNA, the CDR3 is TGTGCCACCAGCAGAGATCCGGGGCACTATGGCTACACCTTC. Amino acid sequence: CATSRDPGHYGYTF.

CDR3 in amino acids: CASSQDRDQPQHF. CDR3 in DNA: TGTGCCAGCAGTCAGGACAGGGATCAGCCCCAGCATTTT. V and J are TRBV6-4 and TRBJ1-5; 8 nucleotides match TRBD1. From germline, CDR1 is MRHNA and CDR2 SNTAGT. V was pared by 5 bases and J by 5 bases, with 2 bases of the junction left unmatched. This CDR3 is 13 amino acids long.

This chain links TRBV28 with TRBJ1-5; D may be TRBD1 (5 bases). The CDR3 spans 15 residues. The V gene's germline CDR1 is MDHEN and CDR2 SYDVKM. Trimming cost V 0 bases and J 8 bases, with 14 bases left between them. The CDR3 spells CASSLWGPGEEPQHF. CDR3 DNA sequence: TGTGCCAGCAGTTTATGGGGGCCCGGCGAGGAGCCCCAGCATTTT.

The J gene is TRBJ1-2, the V gene TRBV7-9; TRBD1 agrees at 11 bases. Trimming at V came to 5 bases and at J to 3 bases, leaving 11 bases not matched to a gene. CDR3 size: 17 residues. The germline gives CDR1 SEHNR, CDR2 FQNEAQ (reference sequence). The CDR3 region has the DNA TGTGCCAGCAGCCCAAGGACAGGGGGCGGTACGGACTATGGCTACACCTTC. Its translation: CASSPRTGGGTDYGYTF.

The chain couples TRBV2 to TRBJ2-7; 8 nucleotides match TRBD2. Germline assignment: CDR1 SNHLY and CDR2 FYNNEI. With V trimmed by 6 bases and J by 0 bases, 4 bases remained unmatched. The CDR3 extends over 14 amino acids. The CDR3 loop is CASSPSGSSYEQYF. CDR3 sequence (DNA): TGTGCCAGCAGCCCCAGCGGGAGCTCCTACGAGCAGTACTTC.

The chain links TRBV28 to TRBJ1-5; 8 positions match TRBD1. This CDR3 has 14 residues. Germline CDR1 reads MDHEN; CDR2 reads SYDVKM. V lost 4 bases to trimming and J lost 8 bases; unmatched junction nucleotides: 7. The chain's CDR3 is CASSSGQGKEPQHF. In DNA form, the CDR3 reads TGTGCCAGCAGTTCCGGACAGGGCAAAGAGCCCCAGCATTTT.

The V gene is TRBV7-9, the J gene TRBJ1-5; weak D call: TRBD1 (5 bases). Germline CDR1 SEHNR, CDR2 FQNEAQ (reference sequence). Trimming removed 2 bases at V and 5 bases at J, with 7 bases between. The CDR3 sequence is 13 residues long. The DNA for the CDR3 is TGTGCCAGCAGCTTATCGGGGGATCAGCCCCAGCATTTT. Its translation: CASSLSGDQPQHF. Combining the CDR3 with reference TRBV7-9 and TRBJ1-5 gives the whole variable domain DTGVSQNPRHKITKRGQNVTFRCDPISEHNRLYWYRQTLGQGPEFLTYFQNEAQLEKSRLLSDRFSAERPKGSFSTLEIQRTEQGDSAMYLCASSLSGDQPQHFGDGTRLSIL.

The chain employs TRBV18 and TRBJ2-2, with D maybe TRBD2 (5 bases). Trimming cost V 6 bases and J 8 bases, with 25 bases left between them. The CDR3 sequence is 17 residues long. Germline CDR1 is KGHSH and CDR2 is LQKENI. CDR3 amino acids: CASSLRGSRTVLGELFF. CDR3 nucleotide sequence: TGTGCCAGCTCGCTACGGGGTTCCCGGACGGTTTTAGGGGAGCTGTTTTTT.

DNA of the CDR3: TGTGCCAGCAGCTCCGGACGTAAGTCCTACAATGAGCAGTTCTTC. It translates to CASSSGRKSYNEQFF. V and J are TRBV7-9 and TRBJ2-1; no definite D call. The length of the CDR3 is 15 residues. The V end lost 4 bases, the J end lost 1 base, and 11 bases lay between the germline ends. Germline CDR1 reads SEHNR; CDR2 reads FQNEAQ (reference sequence).